A selection of T cell receptor beta chains follows, all from one sample in a study of blood T cells in healthy people across ages. TCRdb reanalysed the 5' RACE reads using MiXCR and keeps one entry per CDR3 protein. This table holds roughly 800,000 distinct CDR3 sequences, approximately 25% found once. These data were also filed under a second study, of T cells of mothers and their children.

Specimen: blood. Receptors originate from a boy aged 10-17 years in good health. Both conserved end residues are part of each CDR3.

>TRBV11-1|TRBJ1-1
CASNIGGGTEAFF
>TRBV7-2|TRBJ1-5
CASSLGWGQGAGQPQHF
>TRBV28|TRBJ2-1
CASRKGSEQFF
>TRBV28|TRBJ2-3
CASSGTLYTDTQYF
>TRBV7-2|.
CASSLGPQPYEQYF
>TRBV25-1|TRBJ1-2
CASCERGQPRHGYTF
>TRBV29-1|TRBJ2-1
CSVWEWDSSYNEQFF
>TRBV7-2|TRBJ2-3
CASSATSGLTDTQYF
>TRBV6-6|TRBJ1-2
CASSPAGDGIYGYTF
>TRBV7-9|TRBJ1-1
CASSLATGTAEAFF
>TRBV28|TRBJ2-3
CAGSTPGQGTDTQYF
>TRBV20-1|TRBJ1-5
CSAREYRRYSNQPQHF
>TRBV3-1|.
CASSQLLQREQYF
>TRBV10-3|TRBJ2-5
CAISESQSAQETQYF
>TRBV14|TRBJ2-1
CASSQVQSSYNEQFF
>TRBV4-3|TRBJ1-1
CASSPKAADEAFF
>TRBV7-2|TRBJ2-3
CASSLEAEDTQYF
>TRBV6-6|TRBJ2-7
CASSPKGRSYEQYF
>TRBV7-2|TRBJ1-2
CASSYTGKGYTF
>TRBV28|TRBJ1-2
CASSLDLGGNGYTF
>TRBV14|.
CASSRGQLAYEQYF
>TRBV5-1|TRBJ2-5
CASSSWGAQQETQYF
>TRBV9|TRBJ1-1
CASSPTGGETEAFF
>TRBV6-2/TRBV6-3|TRBJ1-1
CASSARDDAGEAFF
>TRBV20-1|TRBJ1-5
CSAKDRLINQPQHF
>TRBV7-6|TRBJ2-4
CASSLGDGGDVKNIQYF
>TRBV25-1|TRBJ2-2
CASRRGGLAGASGELFF
>TRBV7-2|TRBJ1-4
CASSPGTSDEKLFF
>TRBV12-3/TRBV12-4|TRBJ1-4
CASSLGVRSNEKLFF
>TRBV27|TRBJ1-1
CASSPMRLTGPGVEAFF
>TRBV6-5|TRBJ1-1
CASNPGGKTEAFF
>TRBV20-1|TRBJ2-3
CSASLSGGTDTQYF